The present T cell receptor beta chain was sequenced within a study of regulatory and conventional T cells in RAG deficiency (dated by TCRdb to 2015 to 2018). Notes on the research overall: High-throughput TCR beta sequencing was used to compare the diversity and composition of the Treg, conventional CD4+ and CD8+ T cell repertoires of RAG-deficient patients with those of healthy controls.

In regard to this clone: There is no known antigen for this receptor. No base quality values were provided; no much bigger clone lies one nucleotide off.

The library came from the immunoSEQ multiplex PCR assay. Rearranged TCR beta chain products were amplified from the genomic DNA of sorted T-cell subsets and were then sequenced. Turning to the authors' computational methods: Shannon entropy and Simpson indices were used to measure how diverse the repertoire of productive TCR beta rearrangements was. Clonal expansion was assessed using the summed frequency of the 100 most abundant productive TCR beta clonotypes among total reads. The TRB repertoires were scored with a self-reactivity index that is based on amino acid usage at CDR3beta positions 6 and 7. Repertoire analyses used two-way ANOVA; flow cytometric analyses used Student t or Mann-Whitney tests. TCRdb took over this immuneACCESS table, retaining in-frame rearrangements with V and J assigned. Such tables are incomplete; in checked studies, under half of the missing clones stem from an unresolved V gene, and the remainder is unexplained. That table is the source of V, J and clone size, and D and trimming were worked out from the DNA. In this sample the table shows fewer than 40,000 clones, roughly 76% of which occur a single time. Around 3.4% of the sample lies in the top ten.

The paper's findings and limits, for the study overall: The CD25-high CD127-low cells sorted from Omenn syndrome patients may be peripherally activated cells rather than true Treg cells. All patient T-cell subsets had shorter CDR3 lengths; Omenn syndrome patients showed >80% Treg-Tconv repertoire overlap at nucleotide and amino acid level. Compared with controls, Omenn syndrome and CID/AS patients had 95 to 100-fold fewer unique TCR beta sequences in Treg cells, but only about 9.8-fold fewer in the other subsets. Markedly lower Shannon entropy and higher Simpson indices were observed in RAG-deficient patients than in control T-cell subpopulations. Some T-cell subset analyses were not performed for some subjects.

Before genomic DNA extraction, conventional CD4+ T cells were isolated from blood as CD25-low CD127-high cells. Several healthy control donors were used as the comparison group for repertoire analyses. This same sample was also part of a study on regulatory T cells. The second publication reports: For the multiplex PCR, 52 forward TRBV primers and 13 reverse TRBJ primers were used, and amplification bias was corrected with both assay-based and computational methods. In patients, repertoires had restricted unique TRB V-J pairs and skewed V and J gene usage, with regulatory T cells showing the most marked changes. T-cell receptor beta repertoires of sorted regulatory, conventional CD4+ and CD8+ T cells were compared between CD3G-deficient patients and healthy controls. Ficoll density separation was used to isolate peripheral blood mononuclear cells. Within the immunoSEQ assay, multiplex PCR amplified rearranged TRB loci from genomic DNA. Sequencing of the TRB amplicons was done on an Illumina HiSeq platform. Custom algorithms error-filtered the raw sequences and aligned them to reference gene sequences, after which the immunoSEQ online tools were used for analysis. The frequencies of productive and nonproductive TRB rearrangements were evaluated among unique sequences as well as among total sequences. For group comparisons, t tests, Mann-Whitney tests or two-way ANOVA were performed in Prism software.

The sample taken for sequencing was CD4+ effector T cells sorted from blood. This receptor was identified in a human donor in good health.

The DNA is TGCGCCAGCAGCTTGGGGCAGGGCCAAATGATGAACACTGAAGCTTTCTTT. Translated, this gives CASSLGQGQMMNTEAFF. The chain uses TRBV5-1 and TRBJ1-1, with TRBD1 perhaps the D gene, on 5 matching bases. V gives up 0 bases and J gives up 0 bases, and the segment between their germline ends measures 15 bases. Counted from cysteine to phenylalanine, this CDR3 has 17 amino acids. The entry retains the CDR3 DNA only, 51 bases that are in frame from base 1. CDR1 and CDR2, per the germline V gene, are SGHRS and YFSETQ. Joined to the reference TRBV5-1 and TRBJ1-1 proteins, this CDR3 gives the full variable domain: KAGVTQTPRYLIKTRGQQVTLSCSPISGHRSVSWYQQTPGQGLQFLFEYFSETQRNKGNFPGRFSGRQFSNSRSEMNVSTLELGDSALYLCASSLGQGQMMNTEAFFGQGTRLTVV.